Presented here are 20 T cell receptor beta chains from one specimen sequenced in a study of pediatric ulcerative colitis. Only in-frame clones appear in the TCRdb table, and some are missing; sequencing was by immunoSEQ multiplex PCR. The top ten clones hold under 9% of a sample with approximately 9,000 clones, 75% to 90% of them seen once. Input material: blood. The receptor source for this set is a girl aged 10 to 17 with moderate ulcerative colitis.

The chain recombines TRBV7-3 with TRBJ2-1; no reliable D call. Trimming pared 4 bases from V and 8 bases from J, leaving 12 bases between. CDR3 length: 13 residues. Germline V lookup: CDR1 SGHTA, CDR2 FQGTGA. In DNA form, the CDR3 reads TGTGCCAGCAGCTCTTTATTTGGGGATGAGCAGTTCTTC. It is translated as CASSSLFGDEQFF.

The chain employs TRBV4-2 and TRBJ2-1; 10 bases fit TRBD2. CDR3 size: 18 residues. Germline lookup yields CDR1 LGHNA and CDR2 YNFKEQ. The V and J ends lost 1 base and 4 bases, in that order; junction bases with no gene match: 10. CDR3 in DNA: TGTGCCAGCAGCCAAGTTCGGGTGGCTAGCGGGGGTTACAATGAGCAGTTCTTC. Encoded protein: CASSQVRVASGGYNEQFF.

The CDR3, as DNA: TGTGCCACAGGTGAGACGAATAACCCTAATGAGCAGTTCTTC. Protein product: CATGETNNPNEQFF. This rearrangement joins TRBV10-3 to TRBJ2-1; no definite D call. This CDR3 contains 14 residues. Germline CDR1 reads ENHRY; CDR2 reads SYGVKD. Trimming cost V 10 bases and J 7 bases, with 20 bases left between them.

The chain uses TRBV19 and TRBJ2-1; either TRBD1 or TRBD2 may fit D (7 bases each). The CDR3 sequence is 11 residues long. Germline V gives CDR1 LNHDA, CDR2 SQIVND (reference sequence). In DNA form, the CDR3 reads TGTGGGGAGGGGGCCCCGAGGGAGCAGTTCTTC. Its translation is CGEGAPREQFF. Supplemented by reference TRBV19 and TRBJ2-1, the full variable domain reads DGGITQSPKYLFRKEGQNVTLSCEQNLNHDAMYWYRQDPGQGLRLIYYSQIVNDFQKGDIAEGYSVSREKKESFPLTVTSAQKNPTAFYLCGEGAPREQFFGPGTRLTVL.

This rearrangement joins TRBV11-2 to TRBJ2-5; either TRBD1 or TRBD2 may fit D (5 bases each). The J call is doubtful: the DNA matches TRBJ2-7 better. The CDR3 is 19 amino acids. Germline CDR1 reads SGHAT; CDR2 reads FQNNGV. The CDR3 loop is CASSLLGPQPSFAGYEQYF. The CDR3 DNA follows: TGTGCCAGCAGCCTACTGGGACCCCAACCAAGTTTCGCAGGCTACGAGCAGTACTTC.

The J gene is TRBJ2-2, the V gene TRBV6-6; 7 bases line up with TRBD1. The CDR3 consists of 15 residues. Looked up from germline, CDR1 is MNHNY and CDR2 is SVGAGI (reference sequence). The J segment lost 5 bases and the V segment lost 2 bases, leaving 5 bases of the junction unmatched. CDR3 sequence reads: CASSYAGTATGELFF. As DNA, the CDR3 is TGTGCCAGCAGTTACGCCGGGACAGCGACCGGGGAGCTGTTTTTT.

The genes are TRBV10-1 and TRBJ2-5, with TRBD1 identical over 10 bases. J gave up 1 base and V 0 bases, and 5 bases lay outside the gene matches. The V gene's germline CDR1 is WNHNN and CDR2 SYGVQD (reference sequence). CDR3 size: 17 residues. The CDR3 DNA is TGCGCCAGCAGTGAGTCTGGTTGGGACAGGGGCCAAGAGACCCAGTACTTC. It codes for CASSESGWDRGQETQYF.

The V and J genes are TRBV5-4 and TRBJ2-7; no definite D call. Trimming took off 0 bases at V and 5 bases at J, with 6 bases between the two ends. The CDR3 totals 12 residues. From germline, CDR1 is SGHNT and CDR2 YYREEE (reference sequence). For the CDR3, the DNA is TGTGCCAGCAGCTTGGGGATTAACGAGCAGTACTTC. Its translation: CASSLGINEQYF.

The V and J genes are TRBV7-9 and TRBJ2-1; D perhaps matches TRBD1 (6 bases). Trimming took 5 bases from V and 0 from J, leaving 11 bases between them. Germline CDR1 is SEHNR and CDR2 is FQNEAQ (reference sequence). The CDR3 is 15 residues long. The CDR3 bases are TGTGCCAGCAGCGCTACAGGGCTCTCCTACAATGAGCAGTTCTTC. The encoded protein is CASSATGLSYNEQFF.

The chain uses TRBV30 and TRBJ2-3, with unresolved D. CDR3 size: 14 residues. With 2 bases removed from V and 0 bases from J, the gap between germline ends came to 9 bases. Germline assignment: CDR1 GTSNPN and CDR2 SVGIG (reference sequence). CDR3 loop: CAWSPYHSTDTQYF. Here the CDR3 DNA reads TGTGCCTGGAGTCCTTATCATAGCACAGATACGCAGTATTTT.

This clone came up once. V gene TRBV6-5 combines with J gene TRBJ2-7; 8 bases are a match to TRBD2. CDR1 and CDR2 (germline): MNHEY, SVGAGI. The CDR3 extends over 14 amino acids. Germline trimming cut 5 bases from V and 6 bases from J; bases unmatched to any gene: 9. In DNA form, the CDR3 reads TGTGCCAGCAGTAGTCCGGGACTAGTAGGCGAGCAGTACTTC. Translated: CASSSPGLVGEQYF.

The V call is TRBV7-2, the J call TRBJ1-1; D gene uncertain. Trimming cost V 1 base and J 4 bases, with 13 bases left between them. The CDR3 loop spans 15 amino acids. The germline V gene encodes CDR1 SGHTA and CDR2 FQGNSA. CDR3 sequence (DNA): TGTGCCAGCAGCTTAGGTGGGTCGGTTGGCACTGAAGCTTTCTTT. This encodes CASSLGGSVGTEAFF.

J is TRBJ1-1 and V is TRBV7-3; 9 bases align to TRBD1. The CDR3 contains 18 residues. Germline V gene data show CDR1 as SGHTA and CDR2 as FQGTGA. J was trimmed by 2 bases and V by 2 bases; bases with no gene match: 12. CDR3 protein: CASSLRAVTGGSNTEAFF. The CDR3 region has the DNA TGTGCCAGCAGCTTACGTGCCGTGACAGGGGGTTCTAACACTGAAGCTTTCTTT.

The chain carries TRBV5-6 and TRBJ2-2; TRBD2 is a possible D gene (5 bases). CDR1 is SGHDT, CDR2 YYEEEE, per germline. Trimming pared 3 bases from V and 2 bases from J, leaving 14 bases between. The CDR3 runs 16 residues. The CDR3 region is CASSSLEEANTGELFF. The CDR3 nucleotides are TGTGCCAGCAGCTCCCTGGAGGAAGCTAACACCGGGGAGCTGTTTTTT.

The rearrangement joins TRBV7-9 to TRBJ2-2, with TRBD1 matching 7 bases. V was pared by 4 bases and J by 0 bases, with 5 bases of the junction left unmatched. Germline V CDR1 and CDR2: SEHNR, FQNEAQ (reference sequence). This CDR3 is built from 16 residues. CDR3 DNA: TGTGCCAGCAGCTCAGGGGACAGTCCGAACACCGGGGAGCTGTTTTTT. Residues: CASSSGDSPNTGELFF.

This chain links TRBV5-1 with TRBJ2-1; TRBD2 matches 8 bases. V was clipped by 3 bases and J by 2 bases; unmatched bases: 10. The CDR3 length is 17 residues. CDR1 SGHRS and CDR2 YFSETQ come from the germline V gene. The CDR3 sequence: CASSSPQPGLAYNEQFF. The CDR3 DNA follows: TGCGCCAGCAGCTCCCCTCAACCGGGACTAGCCTACAATGAGCAGTTCTTC.

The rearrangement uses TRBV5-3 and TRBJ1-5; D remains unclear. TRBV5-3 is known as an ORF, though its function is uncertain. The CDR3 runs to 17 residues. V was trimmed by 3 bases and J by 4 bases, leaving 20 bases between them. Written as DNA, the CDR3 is TGTGCCAGAAGCTGGGAACCCTCAACTGATCGGAATCAGCCCCAGCATTTT. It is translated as CARSWEPSTDRNQPQHF.

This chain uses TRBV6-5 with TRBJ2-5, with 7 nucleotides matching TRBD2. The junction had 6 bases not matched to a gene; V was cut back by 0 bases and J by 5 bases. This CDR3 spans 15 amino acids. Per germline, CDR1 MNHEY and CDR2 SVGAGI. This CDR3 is CASSYSGGSGETQYF. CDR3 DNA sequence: TGTGCCAGCAGTTACTCAGGCGGGAGCGGGGAGACCCAGTACTTC.

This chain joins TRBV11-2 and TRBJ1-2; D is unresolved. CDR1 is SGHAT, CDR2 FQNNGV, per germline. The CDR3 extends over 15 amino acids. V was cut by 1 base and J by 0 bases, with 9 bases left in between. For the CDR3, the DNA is TGTGCCAGCAGCTTAGGGCCGGTAGCTAACTATGGCTACACCTTC. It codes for CASSLGPVANYGYTF.

CDR3 coding DNA: TGCAGTGCTAGAGATTTCCCGAGACAGTATTTT. The encoded protein is CSARDFPRQYF. The genes are TRBV20-1 and TRBJ2-3; D unclear. The germline V gene has CDR1 DFQATT and CDR2 SNEGSKA (reference sequence). V was pared by 0 bases and J by 12 bases, with 10 bases between. The CDR3 length is 11 residues.